The sequence of this TCR beta chain was determined in a study of beta chain features in type 1 diabetes. The wider study: Examination of sorted cells across all samples involved more than 85,000,000 cells.

CDR1 and CDR2 (germline): LGHNA, YSLEER. With 5 bases clipped from V and 3 bases from J, the junction kept 5 bases outside the gene matches. The CDR3 runs 16 residues. Expressed TCRB transcripts were sequenced after all isolated RNA was converted to cDNA. TCRdb keeps only in-frame clones here, not all; method: immunoSEQ multiplex PCR. The sample has 860,000 or so clones; about a sixth are singletons. Whole-study results and caveats: Naive, central memory and regulatory TCRB repertoires appeared more similar among patients than healthy donors. For Type 1 diabetes patients, all four CD4+ subsets carried TCRB CDR3s that were moderately but significantly shorter.

Sorting based on CD45RO/CCR7/CD25/CD127/CD95/CD27 separated CD4+ naive, central memory, regulatory and stem cell-like memory cells. To note about this clone: Antigen specificity is unknown.

The V and J genes are TRBV4-3 and TRBJ2-3, with TRBD2 matching 13 bases. This TCR derives from a woman aged 18-35 years in good health. Sequenced material: naive CD4+ T cells from blood. DNA of the CDR3: TGCGCCAGCAGCGAACTAGCGGGAGGGCGTACAGATACGCAGTATTTT. The encoded protein is CASSELAGGRTDTQYF.